What follows describes a single TCR beta chain. This record belongs to a study of T-cell reconstitution after alpha-beta-depleted transplantation in children. The TCRbeta library was prepared with unique molecular identifiers. TCRdb re-called the PCR reads with MiXCR, one entry per CDR3 protein. Of hundreds of thousands of distinct CDR3 sequences in the sample, about 16% were seen once. The source was PBMCs, mostly from graft donor cells, collected 360 days after TCRalphabeta/CD19-depleted stem cell transplant. The TCR was taken from a boy under two years old who had a stem cell transplant for Wiskott-Aldrich syndrome, so the T cells may come from the graft donor.

DNA for the CDR3: TGCGCCAGCAGCCAAGCCACTGAGGGGAGGAGAAACATTCAGTACTTC. Protein sequence: CASSQATEGRRNIQYF. This chain uses TRBV4-3 with TRBJ2-4, with D tentatively TRBD2 (6 bases). The CDR3 has 16 residues. The V end was cut by 1 base, the J end by 6 bases, with 16 bases between. The V gene's germline CDR1 is LGHNA and CDR2 YSLEER.